The T cell receptor (beta chain) under discussion was sequenced for a study of identical twins. The CDR3 is made up of 14 amino acids. Germline lookup yields CDR1 DFQATT and CDR2 SNEGSKA (reference sequence). V was pared by 5 bases and J by 2 bases, with 14 bases between. TCRdb analysed the 5' RACE reads with MiXCR anew, one entry per CDR3 protein. The sample includes 350,000 to 450,000 distinct CDR3 sequences, about 18% of them seen just once. Only a few counts were recorded for this clonotype. The gene calls are TRBV20-1 and TRBJ2-3; a possible D gene is TRBD2 (5 bases). Sequenced sample: naive T cells sorted from blood. The clonotype was recovered from a man aged 45-60 years in good health. This chain's CDR3 is CSADGLLNTDTQYF. CDR3 in DNA: TGCAGTGCTGACGGACTCCTCAACACAGATACGCAGTATTTT.